This T cell receptor (beta chain) came from a study of T-cell reconstitution after alpha-beta-depleted transplantation in children. Unique molecular identifiers were incorporated during preparation of the TCRbeta library. MiXCR, applied by TCRdb to the PCR reads, yields one record per CDR3 protein. The repertoire consists of around 380,000 distinct CDR3 sequences, with about a tenth occurring once and the leading ten covering roughly 5.1%. This clonotype was recorded a few times. Trimming cost V 7 bases and J 5 bases, with 15 bases left between them. This CDR3 spans 14 amino acids. Germline lookup yields CDR1 SGHAT and CDR2 FQNNGV.

Sequencing used PBMCs from the stem cell graft donor, obtained from the stem cell graft. The chain combines TRBV11-2 with TRBJ2-1, with D perhaps matching TRBD1 (6 bases). The source is a human donor who donated a stem cell graft to a child with acute myeloid leukemia. The CDR3 DNA reads TGTGCCAGCACCTCGACGGACAGCCACAATGAGCAGTTCTTC. It codes for CASTSTDSHNEQFF. The full variable domain, with the rest looked up from reference TRBV11-2 and TRBJ2-1, is EAGVAQSPRYKIIEKRQSVAFWCNPISGHATLYWYQQILGQGPKLLIQFQNNGVVDDSQLPKDRFSAERLKGVDSTLKIQPAKLEDSAVYLCASTSTDSHNEQFFGPGTRLTVL.